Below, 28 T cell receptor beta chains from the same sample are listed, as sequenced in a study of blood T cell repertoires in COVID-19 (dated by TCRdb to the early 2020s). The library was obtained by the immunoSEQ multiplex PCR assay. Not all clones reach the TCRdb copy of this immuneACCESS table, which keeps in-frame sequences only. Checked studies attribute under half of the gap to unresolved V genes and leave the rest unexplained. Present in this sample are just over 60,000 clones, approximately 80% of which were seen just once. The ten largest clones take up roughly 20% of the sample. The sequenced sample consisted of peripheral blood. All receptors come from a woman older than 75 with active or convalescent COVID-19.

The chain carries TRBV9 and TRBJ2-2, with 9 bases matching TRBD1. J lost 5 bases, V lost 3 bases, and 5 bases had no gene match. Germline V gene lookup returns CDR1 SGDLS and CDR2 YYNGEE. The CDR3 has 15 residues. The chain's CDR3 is CASSDRGLDTGELFF. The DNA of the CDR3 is TGTGCCAGCAGCGACAGGGGGCTGGATACCGGGGAGCTGTTTTTT.

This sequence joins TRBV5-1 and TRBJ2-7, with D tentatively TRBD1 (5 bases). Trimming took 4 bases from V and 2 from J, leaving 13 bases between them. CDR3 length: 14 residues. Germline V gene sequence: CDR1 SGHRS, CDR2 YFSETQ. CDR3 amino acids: CASSLPTEPYEQYF. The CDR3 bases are TGCGCCAGCAGCCTACCGACAGAACCCTACGAGCAGTACTTC.

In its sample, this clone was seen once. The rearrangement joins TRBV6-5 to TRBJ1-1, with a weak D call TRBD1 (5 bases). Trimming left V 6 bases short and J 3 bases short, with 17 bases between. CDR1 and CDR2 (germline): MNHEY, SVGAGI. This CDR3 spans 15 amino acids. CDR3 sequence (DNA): TGTGCCAGCAGACCCCCGGAGGGGTGGGACACTGAAGCTTTCTTT. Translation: CASRPPEGWDTEAFF.

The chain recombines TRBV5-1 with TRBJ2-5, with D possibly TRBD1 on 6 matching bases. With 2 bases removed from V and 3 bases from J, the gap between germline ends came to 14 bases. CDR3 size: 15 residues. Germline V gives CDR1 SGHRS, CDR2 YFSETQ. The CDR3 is CASSFYGTREETQYF. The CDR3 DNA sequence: TGCGCCAGCAGCTTCTACGGGACAAGGGAAGAGACCCAGTACTTC. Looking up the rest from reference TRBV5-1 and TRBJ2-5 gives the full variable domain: KAGVTQTPRYLIKTRGQQVTLSCSPISGHRSVSWYQQTPGQGLQFLFEYFSETQRNKGNFPGRFSGRQFSNSRSEMNVSTLELGDSALYLCASSFYGTREETQYFGPGTRLLVL.

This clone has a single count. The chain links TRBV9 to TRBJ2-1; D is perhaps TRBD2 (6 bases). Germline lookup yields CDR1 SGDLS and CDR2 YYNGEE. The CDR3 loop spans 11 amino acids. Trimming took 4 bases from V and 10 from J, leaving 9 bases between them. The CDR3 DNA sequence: TGTGCCAGCAGCTTAGGACTAGAGCAGTTCTTC. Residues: CASSLGLEQFF.

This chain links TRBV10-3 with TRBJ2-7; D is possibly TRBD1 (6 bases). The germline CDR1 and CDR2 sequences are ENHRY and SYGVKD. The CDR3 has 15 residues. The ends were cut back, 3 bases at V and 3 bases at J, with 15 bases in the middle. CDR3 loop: CAISDTTRTVYEQYF. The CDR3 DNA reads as TGTGCCATCAGTGATACGACGCGGACAGTCTACGAGCAGTACTTC.

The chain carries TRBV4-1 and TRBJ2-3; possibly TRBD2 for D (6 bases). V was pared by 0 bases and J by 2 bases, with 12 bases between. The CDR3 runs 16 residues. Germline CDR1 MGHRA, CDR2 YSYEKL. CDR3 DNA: TGCGCCAGCAGCCAAGAGCCTAGCGCGGTCACAGATACGCAGTATTTT. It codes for CASSQEPSAVTDTQYF.

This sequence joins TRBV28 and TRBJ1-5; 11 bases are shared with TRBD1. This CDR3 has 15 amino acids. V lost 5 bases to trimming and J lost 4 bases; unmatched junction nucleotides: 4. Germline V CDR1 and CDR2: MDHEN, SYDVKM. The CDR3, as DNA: TGTGCCAGCAGTACCGGGACAGGGGGAAATCAGCCCCAGCATTTT. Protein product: CASSTGTGGNQPQHF. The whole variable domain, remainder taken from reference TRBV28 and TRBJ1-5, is DVKVTQSSRYLVKRTGEKVFLECVQDMDHENMFWYRQDPGLGLRLIYFSYDVKMKEKGDIPEGYSVSREKKERFSLILESASTNQTSMYLCASSTGTGGNQPQHFGDGTRLSIL.

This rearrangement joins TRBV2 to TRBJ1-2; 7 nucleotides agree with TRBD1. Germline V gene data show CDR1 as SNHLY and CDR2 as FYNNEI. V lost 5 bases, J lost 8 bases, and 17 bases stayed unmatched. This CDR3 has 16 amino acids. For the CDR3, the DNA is TGTGCCAGCAGTCAGAATCCAGGGGGGAGGCCCTGGGGCTACACCTTC. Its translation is CASSQNPGGRPWGYTF.

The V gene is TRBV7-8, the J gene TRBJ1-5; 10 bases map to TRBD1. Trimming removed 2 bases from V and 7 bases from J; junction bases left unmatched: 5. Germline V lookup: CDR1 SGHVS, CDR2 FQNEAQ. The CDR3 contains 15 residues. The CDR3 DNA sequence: TGTGCCAGCAGCTTACTGGGACAGGGGAGGCAGCCCCAGCATTTT. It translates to CASSLLGQGRQPQHF.

CDR3 sequence: CASSSQGTEAFF. The CDR3 DNA follows: TGCGCCAGCAGCTCACAGGGAACTGAAGCTTTCTTT. V and J are TRBV5-1 and TRBJ1-1, with D tentatively TRBD1 (6 bases). CDR3 length: 12 amino acids. V lost 3 bases to trimming and J lost 5 bases, with 8 bases between them. CDR1 is SGHRS and CDR2 is YFSETQ in the germline V gene. Combining the CDR3 with reference TRBV5-1 and TRBJ1-1 gives the whole variable domain KAGVTQTPRYLIKTRGQQVTLSCSPISGHRSVSWYQQTPGQGLQFLFEYFSETQRNKGNFPGRFSGRQFSNSRSEMNVSTLELGDSALYLCASSSQGTEAFFGQGTRLTVV.

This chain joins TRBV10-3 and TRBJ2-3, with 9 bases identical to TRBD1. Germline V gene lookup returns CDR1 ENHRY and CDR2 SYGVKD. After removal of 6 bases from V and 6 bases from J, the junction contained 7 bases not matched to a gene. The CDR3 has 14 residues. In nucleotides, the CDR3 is TGTGCCATCAGACCGGGACAGGGAGGCGATACGCAGTATTTT. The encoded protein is CAIRPGQGGDTQYF.

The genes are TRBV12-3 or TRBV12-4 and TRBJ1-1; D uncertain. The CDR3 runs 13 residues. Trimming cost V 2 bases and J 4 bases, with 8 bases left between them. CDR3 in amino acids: CASSLRRLTEAFF. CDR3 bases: TGTGCCAGCAGTTTACGCAGGCTCACTGAAGCTTTCTTT.

CDR3 residues: CASSPRDKWSGGAFF. In DNA form, the CDR3 reads TGTGCCAGCAGCCCCCGGGATAAATGGTCAGGGGGAGCTTTCTTT. The V gene is TRBV5-6, the J gene TRBJ1-1; 7 bases line up with TRBD1. The V gene end was trimmed by 4 bases and the J gene end by 10 bases; junction bases not matched to a gene: 16. Germline CDR1 is SGHDT and CDR2 is YYEEEE. The CDR3 sequence is 15 residues long.

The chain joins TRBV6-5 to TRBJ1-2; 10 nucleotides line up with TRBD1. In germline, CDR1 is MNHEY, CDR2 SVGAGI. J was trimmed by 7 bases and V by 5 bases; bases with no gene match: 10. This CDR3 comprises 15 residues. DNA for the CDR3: TGTGCCAGCAGTCCACTCGGGACAGGGGCGACTGGCTACACCTTC. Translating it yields CASSPLGTGATGYTF.

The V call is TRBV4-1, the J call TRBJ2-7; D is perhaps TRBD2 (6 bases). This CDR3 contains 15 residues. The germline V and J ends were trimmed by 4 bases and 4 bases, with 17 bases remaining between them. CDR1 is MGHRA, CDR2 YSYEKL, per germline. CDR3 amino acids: CASSPGEGPFYEQYF. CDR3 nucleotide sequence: TGCGCCAGCAGCCCGGGGGAAGGCCCCTTTTACGAGCAGTACTTC.

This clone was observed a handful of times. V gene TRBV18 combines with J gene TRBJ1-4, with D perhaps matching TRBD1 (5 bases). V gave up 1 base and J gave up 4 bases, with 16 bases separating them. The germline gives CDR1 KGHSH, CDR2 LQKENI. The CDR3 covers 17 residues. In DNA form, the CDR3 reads TGTGCCAGCTCACCACTCGGGCTTACAAGGGGTAATGAAAAACTGTTTTTT. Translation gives CASSPLGLTRGNEKLFF. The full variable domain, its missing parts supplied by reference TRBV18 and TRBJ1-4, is NAGVMQNPRHLVRRRGQEARLRCSPMKGHSHVYWYRQLPEEGLKFMVYLQKENIIDESGMPKERFSAEFPKEGPSILRIQQVVRGDSAAYFCASSPLGLTRGNEKLFFGSGTQLSVL.

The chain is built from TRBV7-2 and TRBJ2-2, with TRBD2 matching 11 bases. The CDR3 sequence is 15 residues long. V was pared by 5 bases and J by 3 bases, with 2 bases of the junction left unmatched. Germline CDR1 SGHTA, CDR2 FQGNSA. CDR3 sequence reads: CASSGSGGDTGELFF. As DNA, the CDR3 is TGTGCCAGCAGCGGTAGCGGGGGGGACACCGGGGAGCTGTTTTTT.

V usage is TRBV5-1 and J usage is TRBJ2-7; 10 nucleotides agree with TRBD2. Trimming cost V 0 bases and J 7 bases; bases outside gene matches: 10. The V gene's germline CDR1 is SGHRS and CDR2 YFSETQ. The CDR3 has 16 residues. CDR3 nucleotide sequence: TGCGCCAGCAGCTTGGGACTAGCGGGTCGAGAGGGGGAGCAGTACTTC. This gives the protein CASSLGLAGREGEQYF. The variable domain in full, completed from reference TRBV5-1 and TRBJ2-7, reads KAGVTQTPRYLIKTRGQQVTLSCSPISGHRSVSWYQQTPGQGLQFLFEYFSETQRNKGNFPGRFSGRQFSNSRSEMNVSTLELGDSALYLCASSLGLAGREGEQYFGPGTRLTVT.

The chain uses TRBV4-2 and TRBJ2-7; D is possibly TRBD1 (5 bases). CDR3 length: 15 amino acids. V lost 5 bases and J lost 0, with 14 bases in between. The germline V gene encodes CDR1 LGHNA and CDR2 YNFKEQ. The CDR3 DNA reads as TGTGCCAGCAGCTATAGCTGGGGCGGCTCCTACGAGCAGTACTTC. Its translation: CASSYSWGGSYEQYF.

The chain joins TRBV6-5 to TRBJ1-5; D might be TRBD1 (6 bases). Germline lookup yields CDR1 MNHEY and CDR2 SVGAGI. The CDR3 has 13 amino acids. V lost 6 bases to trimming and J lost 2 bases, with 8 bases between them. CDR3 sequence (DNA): TGTGCCAGCAGCCGACAGGGCAATCAGCCCCAGCATTTT. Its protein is CASSRQGNQPQHF.

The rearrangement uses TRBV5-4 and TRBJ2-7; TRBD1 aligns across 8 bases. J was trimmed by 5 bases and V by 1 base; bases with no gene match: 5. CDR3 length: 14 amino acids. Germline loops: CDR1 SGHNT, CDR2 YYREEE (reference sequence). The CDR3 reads CASSLTQGEHEQYF. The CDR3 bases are TGTGCCAGCAGCTTGACACAGGGGGAGCACGAGCAGTACTTC.

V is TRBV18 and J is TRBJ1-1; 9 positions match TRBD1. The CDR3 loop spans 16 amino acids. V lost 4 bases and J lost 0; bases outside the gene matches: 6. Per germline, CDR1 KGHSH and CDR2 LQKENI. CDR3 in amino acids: CASSQIGTGMNTEAFF. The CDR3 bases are TGTGCCAGCTCACAAATTGGGACAGGGATGAACACTGAAGCTTTCTTT.

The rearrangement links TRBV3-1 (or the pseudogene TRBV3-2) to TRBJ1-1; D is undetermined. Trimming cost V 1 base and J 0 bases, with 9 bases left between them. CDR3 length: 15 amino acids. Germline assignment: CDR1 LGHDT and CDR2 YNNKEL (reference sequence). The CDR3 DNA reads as TGTGCCAGCAGCCAAGTCCCGAGTTTGAACACTGAAGCTTTCTTT. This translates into CASSQVPSLNTEAFF.

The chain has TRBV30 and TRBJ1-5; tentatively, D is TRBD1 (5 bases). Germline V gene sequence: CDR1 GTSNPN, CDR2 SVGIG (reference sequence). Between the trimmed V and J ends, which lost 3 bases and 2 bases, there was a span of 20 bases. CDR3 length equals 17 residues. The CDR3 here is CAWSRPLVAGRNQPQHF. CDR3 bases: TGTGCCTGGAGCCGACCATTGGTAGCAGGGCGCAATCAGCCCCAGCATTTT. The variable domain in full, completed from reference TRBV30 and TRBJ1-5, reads SQTIHQWPATLVQPVGSPLSLECTVEGTSNPNLYWYRQAAGRGLQLLFYSVGIGQISSEVPQNLSASRPQDRQFILSSKKLLLSDSGFYLCAWSRPLVAGRNQPQHFGDGTRLSIL.

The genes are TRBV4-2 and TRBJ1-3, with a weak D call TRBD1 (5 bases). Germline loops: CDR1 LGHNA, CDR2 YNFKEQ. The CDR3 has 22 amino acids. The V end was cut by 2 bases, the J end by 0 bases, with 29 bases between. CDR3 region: CASSQRIGHPNVRGDSGNTIYF. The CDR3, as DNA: TGTGCCAGCAGCCAAAGGATAGGACACCCAAATGTCCGTGGGGACTCTGGAAACACCATATATTTT.

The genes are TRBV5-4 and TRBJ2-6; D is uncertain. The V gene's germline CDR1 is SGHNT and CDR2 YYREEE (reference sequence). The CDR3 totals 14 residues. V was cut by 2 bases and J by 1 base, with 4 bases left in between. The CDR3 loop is CASSFRSGANVLTF. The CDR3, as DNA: TGTGCCAGCAGCTTCAGGTCTGGGGCCAACGTCCTGACTTTC.

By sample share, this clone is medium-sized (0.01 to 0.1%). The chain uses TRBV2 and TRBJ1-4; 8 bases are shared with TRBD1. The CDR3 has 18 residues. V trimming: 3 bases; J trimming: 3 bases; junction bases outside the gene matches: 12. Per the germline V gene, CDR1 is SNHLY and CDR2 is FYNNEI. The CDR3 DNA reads TGTGCCAGCAGTGATCTCCCGCCAGGGGGCCGAGCTAATGAAAAACTGTTTTTT. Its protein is CASSDLPPGGRANEKLFF.